The 32 T cell receptor beta chains listed next were all sequenced from one sample in a study of T cells after yellow fever vaccination. From the 5' RACE reads, TCRdb called clonotypes with MiXCR, one entry per CDR3 protein. The repertoire consists of about 300,000 distinct CDR3 sequences, with about 6.9% occurring once and the leading ten covering over 15%. The sequences come from PBMCs, collected roughly 45 days after the first yellow fever vaccination. These receptors were obtained from a man between 18 and 35 years old who received the YFV17D yellow fever vaccine.

This clonotype has at least ten counts. V gene TRBV5-1 combines with J gene TRBJ2-1; D perhaps matches TRBD2 (5 bases). The CDR3 has 14 residues. CDR1 and CDR2 (germline): SGHRS, YFSETQ. V was clipped by 1 base and J by 12 bases, with 17 bases between them. In DNA form, the CDR3 reads TGCGCCAGCAGCTTGTATACTGGCACTGGAGGGCAGTTCTTC. Protein: CASSLYTGTGGQFF.

The CDR3 bases are TGCAGTGCTAGGGGCGGGGAGGACACTGAAGCTTTCTTT. It codes for CSARGGEDTEAFF. The V and J genes are TRBV20-1 and TRBJ1-1; D unresolved. CDR1 DFQATT and CDR2 SNEGSKA come from the germline V gene (reference sequence). CDR3 length equals 13 residues. The V and J ends lost 3 bases and 3 bases respectively, with 11 bases between them.

This clonotype was detected ten times or more. The rearrangement links TRBV7-2 to TRBJ1-5; D not resolved. V lost 2 bases, J lost 3 bases, and 11 bases lay in between. This CDR3 region has 15 residues. Germline V gene lookup returns CDR1 SGHTA and CDR2 FQGNSA. CDR3 in DNA: TGTGCCAGCAGCTTATTAGCAGGCCTCAATCAGCCCCAGCATTTT. Encoded protein: CASSLLAGLNQPQHF.

At least ten counts were recorded for this clonotype. J is TRBJ1-1 and V is TRBV5-1; D not certain. Germline V gives CDR1 SGHRS, CDR2 YFSETQ. The CDR3 is 13 residues long. Trimming removed 4 bases at V and 4 bases at J, with 11 bases between. The CDR3 loop reads CASSVNPGTEAFF. CDR3 nucleotides: TGCGCCAGCAGCGTTAACCCTGGCACTGAAGCTTTCTTT.

The chain couples TRBV6-1 to TRBJ2-7; tentative D call: TRBD1 (6 bases). V gave up 0 bases and J gave up 3 bases, with 9 bases separating them. The CDR3 has 14 amino acids. From germline, CDR1 is MNHNS and CDR2 SASEGT. The CDR3 protein is CASSEADSLYEQYF. The CDR3 region has the DNA TGTGCCAGCAGTGAAGCGGACAGCCTCTACGAGCAGTACTTC.

This clonotype turned up a few times. The genes are TRBV7-9 and TRBJ1-1, with D perhaps TRBD1 (5 bases). Trimming took off 5 bases at V and 4 bases at J, with 17 bases between the two ends. Germline loops: CDR1 SEHNR, CDR2 FQNEAQ (reference sequence). The CDR3 totals 15 residues. CDR3 amino acids: CASSIRDPWTTEAFF. The CDR3 bases are TGTGCCAGCAGCATAAGGGACCCTTGGACCACTGAAGCTTTCTTT.

The CDR3 spells CASSLDREDYEQYV. Here the CDR3 DNA reads TGTGCCAGCAGCTTAGATCGGGAAGATTACGAGCAGTACGTC. The chain is built from TRBV11-2 and TRBJ2-7; a possible D gene is TRBD2 (5 bases). This CDR3 comprises 14 residues. From germline, CDR1 is SGHAT and CDR2 FQNNGV. V lost 0 bases, J lost 4 bases, and 10 bases lay in between.

This clonotype came up a few times. The CDR3 nucleotides are TGTGCCAGCAGCAATCCTAGCGGGGGGTACACAGATACGCAGTATTTT. Translated: CASSNPSGGYTDTQYF. The rearrangement links TRBV7-2 to TRBJ2-3; TRBD2 matches at 11 bases. J was trimmed by 2 bases and V by 5 bases; bases with no gene match: 6. Germline CDR1 and CDR2: SGHTA and FQGNSA. The CDR3 consists of 16 residues.

Ten or more counts support this clonotype. The chain combines TRBV7-2 with TRBJ1-1; D call uncertain. This CDR3 has 12 amino acids. The germline CDR1 and CDR2 sequences are SGHTA and FQGNSA. The V end lost 6 bases, the J end lost 1 base, and 6 bases lay between the germline ends. The CDR3, as DNA: TGTGCCAGCAGTAGAGAGAACACTGAAGCTTTCTTT. The encoded protein is CASSRENTEAFF.

This chain connects TRBV6-5 to TRBJ1-5, with D possibly being TRBD1 (5 bases). The germline V gene encodes CDR1 MNHEY and CDR2 SVGAGI. The CDR3 sequence is 14 residues long. Trimming shortened V by 6 bases and J by 8 bases, and 17 bases separated the two germline ends. The CDR3 loop is CASSYPRGLEPQHF. The CDR3 bases are TGTGCCAGCAGCTACCCTCGGGGGTTGGAGCCCCAGCATTTT.

V usage is TRBV7-9 and J usage is TRBJ2-5; 8 bases align to TRBD2. J gave up 4 bases and V 2 bases, and 6 bases lay outside the gene matches. CDR3 length: 15 amino acids. Germline lookup yields CDR1 SEHNR and CDR2 FQNEAQ (reference sequence). The CDR3 bases are TGTGCCAGCAGCTTACGGGAAACTAGCGGAGAGACCCAGTACTTC. Protein product: CASSLRETSGETQYF. The whole variable domain, filled in from reference TRBV7-9 and TRBJ2-5, reads DTGVSQNPRHKITKRGQNVTFRCDPISEHNRLYWYRQTLGQGPEFLTYFQNEAQLEKSRLLSDRFSAERPKGSFSTLEIQRTEQGDSAMYLCASSLRETSGETQYFGPGTRLLVL.

This chain connects TRBV5-1 to TRBJ1-1, with D maybe TRBD1 (5 bases). The CDR3 length is 15 residues. The germline CDR1 and CDR2 sequences are SGHRS and YFSETQ. V was shortened by 2 bases and J by 3 bases, with 14 bases between the two germline ends. The DNA for the CDR3 is TGCGCCAGCAGCTTAGTACTACGGGGGGACACTGAAGCTTTCTTT. Translating gives CASSLVLRGDTEAFF.

This chain connects TRBV20-1 to TRBJ1-1, with D possibly TRBD1 on 5 matching bases. CDR3 size: 13 residues. The V gene lost 3 bases and the J gene lost 8 bases, with 16 bases spanning the gap. Germline V CDR1 and CDR2: DFQATT, SNEGSKA (reference sequence). CDR3 DNA sequence: TGCAGTGCTAGCCCACAGGAACGAGGAGAAGCTTTCTTT. Translated: CSASPQERGEAFF.

This clonotype was seen more than once but under ten times. The CDR3 here is CASSAMGRSGNTIYF. The CDR3 coding sequence is TGTGCCAGCAGCGCAATGGGACGCTCCGGAAACACCATATATTTT. V and J are TRBV6-1 and TRBJ1-3, with D perhaps matching TRBD1 (5 bases). CDR3 size: 15 residues. The ends were cut back, 6 bases at V and 4 bases at J, with 16 bases in the middle. CDR1 MNHNS and CDR2 SASEGT come from the germline V gene.

The rearrangement joins TRBV10-3 to TRBJ2-4, with TRBD1 matching 7 bases. The germline V gene has CDR1 ENHRY and CDR2 SYGVKD. There are 16 residues in the CDR3. V lost 0 bases, J lost 6 bases, and 8 bases stayed unmatched. CDR3 amino acids: CAISESVGTVGNIQYF. The CDR3 nucleotides read TGTGCCATCAGTGAGTCGGTGGGGACAGTTGGAAACATTCAGTACTTC.

Ten or more counts support this clonotype. The chain employs TRBV12-3 or TRBV12-4 and TRBJ2-7; TRBD2 is a possible D gene (5 bases). The CDR3 extends over 14 amino acids. The CDR3 bases are TGTGCTTCCCGTTTGGCAGGAGGCTCCTACGAGCAGTACTTC. Its translation is CASRLAGGSYEQYF.

This clonotype has more than one count but fewer than ten. The genes are TRBV3-1 and TRBJ2-5; D not resolved. Germline V gives CDR1 LGHDT, CDR2 YNNKEL (reference sequence). The CDR3 consists of 11 residues. The ends were cut back, 8 bases at V and 2 bases at J, with 6 bases in the middle. In nucleotides, the CDR3 is TGTGCCAGCGAGCGACAAGAGACCCAGTACTTC. This encodes CASERQETQYF.

The chain links TRBV5-4 to TRBJ2-2, with D perhaps TRBD2 (5 bases). CDR3 length equals 15 residues. Deletions cut 2 bases from V and 7 bases from J, with 15 bases between. CDR1 is SGHNT, CDR2 YYREEE, per germline (reference sequence). The CDR3 sequence is CASSFSEGLGGELFF. The CDR3, as DNA: TGTGCCAGCAGCTTTTCCGAGGGATTGGGCGGGGAGCTGTTTTTT.

The table lists this clonotype with many counts. The V call is TRBV12-3 or TRBV12-4, the J call TRBJ1-2; D not certain. CDR3 length: 15 amino acids. The V gene lost 5 bases and the J gene lost 2 bases, with 15 bases spanning the gap. In DNA, the CDR3 is TGTGCCAGCAGTCCCCAAGTGCTAGGGAACTATGGCTACACCTTC. This translates into CASSPQVLGNYGYTF.

Note on this clonotype: One end of the junction does not line up with germline, which may come from a read error. This chain joins TRBV5-4 and TRBJ1-6; D uncertain. CDR3 length: 12 residues. Germline-derived CDR1 and CDR2 are SGHNT and YYREEE (reference sequence). For the CDR3, the DNA is TGTGCCAGCAGCAACACCCAGTCCCAGGCGAGCTTT. Amino acids: CASSNTQSQASF.

This clonotype turned up a few times. The rearrangement links TRBV7-9 to TRBJ2-5, with D unclear. Germline values: CDR1 SEHNR, CDR2 FQNEAQ (reference sequence). V was trimmed by 3 bases and J by 5 bases, leaving 16 bases between them. The CDR3 loop spans 15 amino acids. This CDR3 reads CASSFVASRLETQYF. CDR3 DNA: TGTGCCAGCAGCTTCGTTGCCTCTCGGTTGGAGACCCAGTACTTC.

The CDR3 sequence is CASSVAASYNEQFF. The DNA for the CDR3 is TGTGCCAGCAGCGTAGCGGCATCCTACAATGAGCAGTTCTTC. The chain carries TRBV9 and TRBJ2-1; D gene uncertain. Looked up from germline, CDR1 is SGDLS and CDR2 is YYNGEE. This CDR3 comprises 14 residues. Trimming cost V 0 bases and J 1 base, with 5 bases left between them.

The V call is TRBV7-9, the J call TRBJ2-2, with TRBD2 as a possible D gene (6 bases). This CDR3 is built from 15 residues. Trimming shortened V by 5 bases and J by 4 bases, and 14 bases separated the two germline ends. Looked up from germline, CDR1 is SEHNR and CDR2 is FQNEAQ (reference sequence). The CDR3 loop reads CASSLTSSVTGELFF. The CDR3 region has the DNA TGTGCCAGCAGCCTGACTAGTTCGGTCACCGGGGAGCTGTTTTTT.

The rearrangement uses TRBV10-1 and TRBJ1-4, with 11 positions matching TRBD1. V was pared by 4 bases and J by 6 bases, with 1 base of the junction left unmatched. Per germline, CDR1 WNHNN and CDR2 SYGVQD (reference sequence). This CDR3 is 14 amino acids long. DNA for the CDR3: TGCGCCAGCAGTGGGACAGGGGGCGATGAAAAACTGTTTTTT. It codes for CASSGTGGDEKLFF.

This clonotype was detected a few times. V and J are TRBV2 and TRBJ2-5; D is unresolved. The V gene's germline CDR1 is SNHLY and CDR2 FYNNEI. This CDR3 contains 12 residues. Trimming pared 2 bases from V and 4 bases from J, leaving 5 bases between. The CDR3 DNA is TGTGCCAGCAGTGAAAGGGCAGAGACCCAGTACTTC. It specifies CASSERAETQYF.

The chain links TRBV20-1 to TRBJ2-1, with D perhaps given as TRBD1 or TRBD2 (6 bases each). The CDR3 extends over 14 amino acids. CDR1 and CDR2 (germline): DFQATT, SNEGSKA (reference sequence). The V end was cut by 3 bases, the J end by 1 base, with 10 bases between. The CDR3 here is CSASGGLSYNEQFF. The CDR3 DNA reads TGCAGTGCTAGCGGGGGCCTATCCTACAATGAGCAGTTCTTC.

The chain has TRBV19 and TRBJ1-5; D gene unclear. CDR3 length: 17 residues. CDR1 is LNHDA, CDR2 SQIVND, per germline (reference sequence). Trimming cost V 0 bases and J 1 base, with 13 bases left between them. The DNA of the CDR3 is TGTGCCAGTAGTATAGATCGGGGAGGCCCGAGCAATCAGCCCCAGCATTTT. Residues: CASSIDRGGPSNQPQHF. The variable domain in full, with the rest retrieved from reference TRBV19 and TRBJ1-5, is DGGITQSPKYLFRKEGQNVTLSCEQNLNHDAMYWYRQDPGQGLRLIYYSQIVNDFQKGDIAEGYSVSREKKESFPLTVTSAQKNPTAFYLCASSIDRGGPSNQPQHFGDGTRLSIL.

The table lists this clonotype with many counts. V is TRBV4-2 and J is TRBJ2-7; 8 nucleotides match TRBD1. The CDR3 spans 12 residues. Trimming removed 0 bases from V and 12 bases from J; junction bases left unmatched: 4. From germline, CDR1 is LGHNA and CDR2 YNFKEQ. For the CDR3, the DNA is TGTGCCAGCAGCCAAGACGGACAGGGCTTGTACTTC. Translation: CASSQDGQGLYF.

This clonotype has more than one count but fewer than ten. This chain joins TRBV5-5 and TRBJ2-5, with D hard to call. CDR3 length: 14 amino acids. V was clipped by 2 bases and J by 5 bases, with 13 bases between them. Germline values: CDR1 SGHKS, CDR2 YYEKEE (reference sequence). The CDR3 is CASSFGSRSETQYF. The CDR3 DNA is TGTGCCAGCAGCTTCGGCTCCCGGTCCGAGACCCAGTACTTC. Looking up the rest from reference TRBV5-5 and TRBJ2-5 gives the full variable domain: DAGVTQSPTHLIKTRGQQVTLRCSPISGHKSVSWYQQVLGQGPQFIFQYYEKEERGRGNFPDRFSARQFPNYSSELNVNALLLGDSALYLCASSFGSRSETQYFGPGTRLLVL.

This clonotype was counted only a few times. The chain has TRBV5-1 and TRBJ2-1; D possibly corresponds to TRBD1 (6 bases). Germline-derived CDR1 and CDR2 are SGHRS and YFSETQ. Trimming cost V 3 bases and J 10 bases, with 11 bases left between them. The CDR3 is 12 residues long. This chain's CDR3 is CASSSTGTEQFF. The CDR3 nucleotides read TGCGCCAGCAGCTCCACCGGGACAGAGCAGTTCTTC.

The chain uses TRBV24-1 and TRBJ1-5; D is unclear. Germline-derived CDR1 and CDR2 are KGHDR and SFDVKD. The CDR3 runs 13 residues. With 2 bases removed from V and 9 bases from J, the gap between germline ends came to 10 bases. The CDR3: CATSDSEPRPQHF. CDR3 nucleotide sequence: TGTGCCACCAGTGATTCCGAGCCCCGGCCCCAGCATTTT.

This clonotype was counted ten times or more. The rearrangement joins TRBV25-1 to TRBJ2-3, with TRBD2 matching over 9 bases. Germline V gives CDR1 MGHDK, CDR2 SYGVNS. With V trimmed by 2 bases and J by 5 bases, 8 bases remained unmatched. The CDR3 sequence is 16 residues long. CDR3 amino acids: CASSERAGGVGDTQYF. CDR3 sequence (DNA): TGTGCCAGCAGTGAACGGGCGGGGGGGGTTGGAGATACGCAGTATTTT.